A selection of T cell receptor beta chains follows, all from one sample in a study of blood T cell repertoires in COVID-19. The table came from immunoSEQ multiplex PCR; TCRdb's copy has only in-frame clones and leaves some out. The sample has roughly 46,000 clones; under 85% are singletons. The sequenced material came from peripheral blood. The receptors here all came from a man in his 60s with acute or convalescent COVID-19. Each CDR3 is given with its conserved first and last residue. The D gene is left open where the match is weak. Size is stated for part of the rows, as once, few or many counts, or as a class when the clone is expanded.

clone size: .; D gene: .; J gene: TRBJ1-6; V gene: TRBV2; CDR3 protein: CASRAMSSYNSPLHF; CDR3 DNA: TGTGCCAGCAGAGCCATGAGCTCCTATAATTCACCCCTCCACTTT
clone size: once; D gene: .; J gene: TRBJ2-7; V gene: TRBV21-1; CDR3 protein: CASSGGQGSSYEQYF; CDR3 DNA: TGTGCCAGCAGCGGGGGACAGGGGAGCTCCTACGAGCAGTACTTC
clone size: .; D gene: .; J gene: TRBJ1-4; V gene: TRBV19; CDR3 protein: CASSIDHYNRVELFF; CDR3 DNA: TGTGCCAGTAGTATAGACCACTATAACAGGGTAGAACTGTTTTTT
clone size: .; D gene: TRBD1; J gene: TRBJ2-7; V gene: TRBV9; CDR3 protein: CASSPTGGAYDEQYF; CDR3 DNA: TGTGCCAGCAGCCCCACAGGGGGAGCCTACGACGAGCAGTACTTC
clone size: .; D gene: TRBD1; J gene: TRBJ1-4; V gene: TRBV12-3/TRBV12-4; CDR3 protein: CASSLTGNEKLFF; CDR3 DNA: TGTGCCAGCAGTTTGACAGGGAATGAAAAACTGTTTTTT
clone size: .; D gene: TRBD1; J gene: TRBJ1-5; V gene: TRBV4-1; CDR3 protein: CASSQDRGIYSNQPQHF; CDR3 DNA: TGCGCCAGCAGCCAGGACAGGGGAATTTATAGCAATCAGCCCCAGCATTTT
clone size: .; D gene: .; J gene: TRBJ1-3; V gene: TRBV5-6; CDR3 protein: CASSLGGGAGNTIYF; CDR3 DNA: TGTGCCAGCAGCTTGGGAGGGGGAGCAGGAAACACCATATATTTT
clone size: .; D gene: TRBD1; J gene: TRBJ2-7; V gene: TRBV29-1; CDR3 protein: CSVVRDRPYEQYF; CDR3 DNA: TGCAGCGTTGTTAGGGACAGGCCCTACGAGCAGTACTTC
clone size: .; D gene: .; J gene: TRBJ2-5; V gene: TRBV4-1; CDR3 protein: CASSRGTLQETQYF; CDR3 DNA: TGCGCCAGCAGCCGAGGGACACTTCAAGAGACCCAGTACTTC
clone size: .; D gene: TRBD2; J gene: TRBJ2-1; V gene: TRBV11-2; CDR3 protein: CASSLGAGGGSNEQFF; CDR3 DNA: TGTGCCAGCAGCTTAGGGGCCGGGGGGGGGTCGAATGAGCAGTTCTTC
clone size: once; D gene: .; J gene: TRBJ1-2; V gene: TRBV18; CDR3 protein: CASSPPKDRGLYTF; CDR3 DNA: TGTGCCAGCTCACCACCGAAGGACAGAGGGCTTTACACCTTC
clone size: few; D gene: TRBD1; J gene: TRBJ2-2; V gene: TRBV9; CDR3 protein: CASSVGQGASTGELFF; CDR3 DNA: TGTGCCAGCAGCGTCGGACAGGGGGCATCCACCGGGGAGCTGTTTTTT
clone size: few; D gene: .; J gene: TRBJ1-1; V gene: TRBV9; CDR3 protein: CASSTQVNTEAFF; CDR3 DNA: TGTGCCAGCAGCACACAGGTGAACACTGAAGCTTTCTTT
clone size: .; D gene: .; J gene: TRBJ1-3; V gene: TRBV6-5; CDR3 protein: CATTAVLSGNTIYF; CDR3 DNA: TGTGCCACTACAGCCGTCCTCTCTGGAAACACCATATATTTT
clone size: few; D gene: .; J gene: TRBJ2-7; V gene: TRBV4-1; CDR3 protein: CASSQFILPLTYEQYF; CDR3 DNA: TGCGCCAGCAGCCAATTCATACTGCCTTTAACCTACGAGCAGTACTTC
clone size: .; D gene: .; J gene: TRBJ2-1; V gene: TRBV7-3; CDR3 protein: CASSRTEDNEQFF; CDR3 DNA: TGTGCCAGCAGCCGGACAGAGGACAATGAGCAGTTCTTC
clone size: .; D gene: TRBD1; J gene: TRBJ1-2; V gene: TRBV2; CDR3 protein: CASLTRDSNNYGYTF; CDR3 DNA: TGTGCCAGCTTGACCCGGGACAGTAACAACTATGGCTACACCTTC
clone size: .; D gene: TRBD2; J gene: TRBJ2-3; V gene: TRBV7-9; CDR3 protein: CASSLLAGGTDTQYF; CDR3 DNA: TGTGCCAGCAGCTTACTAGCGGGGGGTACAGATACGCAGTATTTT
clone size: .; D gene: TRBD1; J gene: TRBJ2-7; V gene: TRBV5-1; CDR3 protein: CASSRTGEVGEQYF; CDR3 DNA: TGCGCCAGCAGTAGGACAGGGGAGGTAGGCGAGCAGTACTTC
clone size: .; D gene: .; J gene: TRBJ1-4; V gene: TRBV9; CDR3 protein: CASSVEGGHEKLFF; CDR3 DNA: TGTGCCAGCAGCGTAGAAGGTGGGCACGAAAAACTGTTTTTT
clone size: .; D gene: .; J gene: TRBJ2-4; V gene: TRBV7-3; CDR3 protein: CASSPYRTGRGELAKNIQYF; CDR3 DNA: TGTGCCAGCAGCCCTTATCGGACCGGGAGAGGGGAACTAGCCAAAAACATTCAGTACTTC
clone size: .; D gene: TRBD1; J gene: TRBJ2-7; V gene: TRBV15; CDR3 protein: CATSRETGGSGEQYF; CDR3 DNA: TGTGCCACCAGCAGAGAGACAGGGGGCAGTGGCGAGCAGTACTTC
clone size: .; D gene: TRBD1; J gene: TRBJ2-7; V gene: TRBV18; CDR3 protein: CASSPPLKDRGSYEQYF; CDR3 DNA: TGTGCCAGCTCACCCCCCCTTAAAGACAGGGGCTCCTACGAGCAGTACTTC